The clone carrying this T cell receptor (beta chain) was counted ten times or more. Time point meaning: longitudinal time-point 1 (baseline). V lost 5 bases and J lost 7; bases outside the gene matches: 9. CDR1 is MNHEY and CDR2 is SMNVEV in the germline V gene (reference sequence). The CDR3 sequence is 14 residues long. TCRdb reprocessed the 5' RACE reads via MiXCR and lists one record per CDR3 protein. The sample comprises tens of thousands of distinct CDR3 sequences, about 10% of which are singletons, and about 6.6% rests with the top ten. The data derive from a study of neurological immune-mediated disorders.

Input material: PBMCs. J is TRBJ2-7 and V is TRBV27; 9 bases map to TRBD1. The receptor comes from a male donor with HTLV-1-associated myelopathy (HAM/TSP). The DNA for the CDR3 is TGTGCCAGCAGTCCCTGGGACAGGGTAGGAGAGCAGTACTTC. Translated, it gives CASSPWDRVGEQYF.